The 25 T cell receptor beta chains listed next were all sequenced from one sample in a study of breast tumors, draining lymph nodes, adjacent tissues. MiXCR was run by TCRdb on the multiplex PCR reads, yielding one entry per CDR3 protein. Here the sample spans 250,000 or so distinct CDR3 sequences, under 35% being singletons. Axillary draining lymph nodes of breast cancer patients supplied the node samples. Sequencing used axillary lymph node tissue. These receptors came from a female donor with breast cancer. Some clones in this sample may be carry-over from other donors' samples.

The V and J genes are TRBV5-6 and TRBJ2-3, with TRBD2 as a possible D gene (5 bases). Germline CDR1 SGHDT, CDR2 YYEEEE. Trimming removed 4 bases at V and 4 bases at J, with 16 bases between. The CDR3 runs 15 residues. The CDR3 region is CASSLEPGISDTQYF. The CDR3 DNA reads TGTGCCAGCAGCCTCGAGCCGGGGATTTCAGATACGCAGTATTTT. The full variable domain, with the rest looked up from reference TRBV5-6 and TRBJ2-3, is DAGVTQSPTHLIKTRGQQVTLRCSPKSGHDTVSWYQQALGQGPQFIFQYYEEEERQRGNFPDRFSGHQFPNYSSELNVNALLLGDSALYLCASSLEPGISDTQYFGPGTRLTVL.

Worth noting for this clonotype: This is likely a read error, given that the CDR3 carries no conserved phenylalanine or tryptophan at its end. The chain recombines TRBV5-1 with TRBJ2-5, with a possible D match to TRBD2 (5 bases). Trimming took 4 bases from V and 4 from J, leaving 17 bases between them. The CDR3 runs 15 residues. The germline V gene has CDR1 SGHRS and CDR2 YFSETQ. The chain's CDR3 is CASSPYPAGRETQYL. As DNA, the CDR3 is TGCGCCAGCAGCCCCTACCCGGCGGGCCGAGAGACCCAGTACCTC.

This clonotype was recorded many times. The chain combines TRBV10-2 with TRBJ2-2; D gene unclear. The germline V gene encodes CDR1 WSHSY and CDR2 SAAADI. The ends were cut back, 2 bases at V and 5 bases at J, with 0 bases in the middle. The CDR3 runs 11 residues. The DNA for the CDR3 is TGCGCCAGCAGTGAGACCGGGGAGCTGTTTTTT. Protein sequence: CASSETGELFF.

This clonotype was seen repeatedly, ten times or more. The CDR3 protein is CSVTGGSGYTF. The CDR3 DNA sequence: TGCAGCGTCACAGGGGGTTCTGGCTACACCTTC. This sequence joins TRBV29-1 and TRBJ1-2; 8 bases are a match to TRBD1. Germline CDR1 SQVTM, CDR2 ANQGSEA. V shed 6 bases, J shed 7 bases, and the junction held 4 bases outside the gene matches. The CDR3 is 11 amino acids.

This clonotype was found a few times. The J gene is TRBJ2-3, the V gene TRBV6-2 or TRBV6-3; no clear D. The CDR3 length is 15 residues. Per the germline V gene, CDR1 is MNHEY and CDR2 is SVGEGT. V was cut by 2 bases and J by 6 bases, with 15 bases left in between. As DNA, the CDR3 is TGTGCCAGCAGTTACGTGGGCAGCAAGTCGGATACGCAGTATTTT. It translates to CASSYVGSKSDTQYF.

This clonotype was seen at least ten times. The V and J genes are TRBV7-9 and TRBJ2-2; D is possibly TRBD1 or TRBD2 (6 bases each). Trimming pared 6 bases from V and 7 bases from J, leaving 21 bases between. The CDR3 contains 16 residues. Germline loops: CDR1 SEHNR, CDR2 FQNEAQ (reference sequence). This chain's CDR3 is CASSGGRTGLSGELFF. The DNA of the CDR3 is TGTGCCAGCAGTGGGGGGCGAACGGGTCTGAGCGGGGAGCTGTTTTTT.

This clonotype was detected many times. V usage is TRBV7-8 and J usage is TRBJ2-3; TRBD2 might be the D (5 bases). Trimming stripped 7 bases from V and 3 bases from J, with 14 bases between. The CDR3 runs 14 residues. Germline values: CDR1 SGHVS, CDR2 FQNEAQ. The CDR3 reads CASTGLNPTDTQYF. CDR3 sequence (DNA): TGTGCCAGCACGGGGTTGAACCCGACAGATACGCAGTATTTT.

Concerning this clonotype: This clone may be a read error of a much larger clone one base away. The V call is TRBV5-1, the J call TRBJ1-2; possible D gene TRBD1, 5 bases. The CDR3 spans 14 residues. The germline V and J ends were trimmed by 4 bases and 8 bases, with 18 bases remaining between them. Germline CDR1 and CDR2: SGHRS and YFSETQ. CDR3 amino acids: CASSRGTSPEGYTF. The CDR3 region has the DNA TGCGCCAGCAGCCGTGGGACCTCGCCGGAGGGCTACACCTTC.

CDR3 sequence reads: CASSHRYEQYF. The CDR3 nucleotides are TGTGCCAGCAGTCACCGTTACGAGCAGTACTTC. The chain employs TRBV6-5 and TRBJ2-7; D ambiguous. The CDR3 has 11 residues. V dropped 5 bases and J dropped 4 bases, with 6 bases sitting between them. Per the germline V gene, CDR1 is MNHEY and CDR2 is SVGAGI.

This clonotype was found many times. J is TRBJ2-1 and V is TRBV9; 10 bases fit TRBD2. V gave up 4 bases and J gave up 3 bases; unmatched junction bases: 4. Germline-derived CDR1 and CDR2 are SGDLS and YYNGEE. This CDR3 has 15 amino acids. DNA for the CDR3: TGTGCCAGCAGCACCCCTAGCGGGAGCTACAATGAGCAGTTCTTC. It encodes CASSTPSGSYNEQFF.

This clonotype came up many times. CDR3 in amino acids: CASSLESGGVGQFF. CDR3 bases: TGTGCCAGCAGCTTAGAATCGGGAGGGGTCGGGCAGTTCTTC. The chain carries TRBV7-9 and TRBJ2-1, with 8 nucleotides matching TRBD2. The trim removed 1 base at V and 12 bases at J, leaving 8 bases unmatched. Germline-derived CDR1 and CDR2 are SEHNR and FQNEAQ (reference sequence). The CDR3 loop spans 14 amino acids.

This clonotype was recorded many times. V and J are TRBV10-1 and TRBJ2-7, with 11 nucleotides matching TRBD2. The CDR3 loop spans 16 amino acids. Germline V gene lookup returns CDR1 WNHNN and CDR2 SYGVQD (reference sequence). Trimming removed 3 bases from V and 7 bases from J; junction bases left unmatched: 11. In nucleotides, the CDR3 is TGCGCCAGCAGTGACCAGATAGCGGGAGGGCCCGGGGAGCAGTACTTC. Translation gives CASSDQIAGGPGEQYF.

Concerning this clonotype: Germline and junction disagree at one end, which may indicate a read error. DNA for the CDR3: TGTGCCAGCAGTTTCCGGGACACGGGTCAGCCCCGGCATTTT. It encodes CASSFRDTGQPRHF. The V gene is TRBV28, the J gene TRBJ1-5; TRBD1 might be the D (6 bases). The germline V gene encodes CDR1 MDHEN and CDR2 SYDVKM. The CDR3 extends over 14 amino acids. Filled out from reference TRBV28 and TRBJ1-5, the complete variable domain reads DVKVTQSSRYLVKRTGEKVFLECVQDMDHENMFWYRQDPGLGLRLIYFSYDVKMKEKGDIPEGYSVSREKKERFSLILESASTNQTSMYLCASSFRDTGQPRHFGDGTRLSIL.

The chain recombines TRBV20-1 with TRBJ2-2; 7 positions match TRBD1. CDR3 size: 14 residues. The trim removed 5 bases at V and 13 bases at J, leaving 16 bases unmatched. Per the germline V gene, CDR1 is DFQATT and CDR2 is SNEGSKA (reference sequence). CDR3 protein: CSAQGTVHTGLLFF. CDR3 nucleotide sequence: TGCAGTGCTCAAGGGACAGTTCACACCGGGTTGCTGTTTTTT.

V and J are TRBV9 and TRBJ2-6; 11 bases line up with TRBD1. Germline V CDR1 and CDR2: SGDLS, YYNGEE. With V trimmed by 4 bases and J by 0 bases, 15 bases remained unmatched. This CDR3 is 21 amino acids long. CDR3: CASSPSLGQGVALSGANVLTF. CDR3 bases: TGTGCCAGCAGCCCCTCCCTGGGACAGGGGGTGGCTCTCTCTGGGGCCAACGTCCTGACTTTC.

With regard to this clonotype: A much larger clonotype is one base distant, so this may be a read error. V usage is TRBV20-1 and J usage is TRBJ2-2; a weak D match, TRBD1 (7 bases). CDR1 and CDR2 from the germline V gene are DFQATT and SNEGSKA (reference sequence). The CDR3 is made up of 16 amino acids. As DNA, the CDR3 is TGCAGTGCCCTAGAGGGGGCGGGAAGATACACCGGGGAGCTGTCTTTT. This translates into CSALEGAGRYTGELSF.

V usage is TRBV29-1 and J usage is TRBJ1-1; 7 positions match TRBD1. The CDR3 totals 15 residues. The germline V gene has CDR1 SQVTM and CDR2 ANQGSEA. The trim removed 5 bases at V and 2 bases at J, leaving 11 bases unmatched. The chain's CDR3 is CSVLGGEPLNTEAFF. The CDR3 bases are TGCAGCGTTCTAGGGGGCGAACCCCTTAACACTGAAGCTTTCTTT.

On this clonotype: Being one base from a much bigger clone, this may be a read error. This rearrangement joins TRBV12-3 or TRBV12-4 to TRBJ2-2; 8 positions match TRBD2. With V trimmed by 10 bases and J by 3 bases, 7 bases remained unmatched. The CDR3 is 14 residues long. CDR3 sequence: CATGGGLDTGELFF. The CDR3 DNA reads TGTGCCACCGGGGGGGGTCTAGACACCGGGGAGCTGTTTTTT.

This clonotype turned up a few times. The chain has TRBV5-1 and TRBJ1-3; 8 bases are a match to TRBD1. Germline values: CDR1 SGHRS, CDR2 YFSETQ. J lost 1 base, V lost 4 bases, and 10 bases had no gene match. CDR3 size: 17 residues. The DNA for the CDR3 is TGCGCCAGCAGCAAAATCGGACAGGGAACGTCTGGAAACACCATATATTTT. It yields the protein CASSKIGQGTSGNTIYF.

The table lists this clonotype with a few counts. One junction end does not reproduce the germline sequence, and a read error may be involved. The chain uses TRBV4-1 and TRBJ1-3; TRBD1 matches at 9 bases. This CDR3 comprises 16 residues. Looked up from germline, CDR1 is MGHRA and CDR2 is YSYEKL. Here the CDR3 reads CASSFTGQGLGNTIYF. CDR3 in DNA: TGTGCCAGCAGTTTCACCGGACAGGGGCTTGGAAACACCATATATTTT.

The chain joins TRBV18 to TRBJ1-3, with D unclear. Germline V gene lookup returns CDR1 KGHSH and CDR2 LQKENI. There are 17 residues in the CDR3. V was shortened by 0 bases and J by 1 base, with 13 bases between the two germline ends. For the CDR3, the DNA is TGTGCCAGCTCACCACCGGTTAGCGTTTCATCTGGAAACACCATATATTTT. Translation: CASSPPVSVSSGNTIYF.

With respect to this clonotype: Without the conserved terminal phenylalanine or tryptophan, this CDR3 likely stems from a read error. This chain uses TRBV7-9 with TRBJ2-6; D could derive from TRBD1 or TRBD2 (5 bases each). The CDR3 has 16 amino acids. Germline V gene data show CDR1 as SEHNR and CDR2 as FQNEAQ (reference sequence). CDR3 loop: CASSLVKDLGANVLTS. The CDR3 nucleotides read TGCGCCAGCAGCTTAGTGAAGGATCTCGGGGCCAATGTCCTGACTTCC.

Concerning this clonotype itself: Mismatch with germline at one junction end may stem from a read error. The chain combines TRBV5-6 with TRBJ2-1; D gene unclear. The CDR3 runs to 12 residues. Germline V gives CDR1 SGHDT, CDR2 YYEEEE. This CDR3 is CASTRLYTEQFF. The CDR3 DNA reads as TGTGCCAGCACTAGGTTATACACTGAGCAGTTCTTC.

This clonotype was counted at least ten times. The chain recombines TRBV5-1 with TRBJ2-1; 10 bases match TRBD1. This CDR3 has 15 amino acids. The germline V gene encodes CDR1 SGHRS and CDR2 YFSETQ. J lost 7 bases, V lost 1 base, and 5 bases had no gene match. CDR3 residues: CASSLLVGQGNEQFF. The DNA for the CDR3 is TGCGCCAGCAGCTTGTTGGTGGGACAGGGGAATGAGCAGTTCTTC.

This clonotype appeared once. Without the conserved terminal phenylalanine or tryptophan, this CDR3 likely stems from a read error. The limits of the CDR3 on the DNA are not certain, so only TCRdb's listed CDR3 is given. V and J are TRBV24-1 and TRBJ1-4. Both ends counted, the CDR3 spans 8 residues. Germline lookup yields CDR1 KGHDR and CDR2 SFDVKD. CDR3 loop: CATSEVTS.